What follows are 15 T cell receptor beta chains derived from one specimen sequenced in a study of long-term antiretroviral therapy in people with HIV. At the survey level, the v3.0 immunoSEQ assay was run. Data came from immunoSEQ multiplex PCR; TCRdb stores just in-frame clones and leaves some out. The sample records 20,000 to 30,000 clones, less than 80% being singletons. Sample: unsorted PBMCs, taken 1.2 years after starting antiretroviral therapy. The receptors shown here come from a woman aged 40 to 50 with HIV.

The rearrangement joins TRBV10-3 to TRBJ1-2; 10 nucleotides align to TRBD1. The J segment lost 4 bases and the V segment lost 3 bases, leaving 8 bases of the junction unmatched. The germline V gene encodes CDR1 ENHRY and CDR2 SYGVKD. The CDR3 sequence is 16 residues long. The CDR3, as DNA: TGTGCCATCAGTGATAGACAGGGGGCTCTTAGCTATGGCTACACCTTC. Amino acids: CAISDRQGALSYGYTF.

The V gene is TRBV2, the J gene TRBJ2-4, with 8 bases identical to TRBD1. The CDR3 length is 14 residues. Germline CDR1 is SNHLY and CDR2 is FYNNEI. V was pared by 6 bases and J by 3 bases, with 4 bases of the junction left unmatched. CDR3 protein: CASRDRVSKNIQYF. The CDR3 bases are TGTGCCAGCAGGGACAGGGTGAGCAAAAACATTCAGTACTTC.

The CDR3 protein is CASSPSRAGSSYEQYF. CDR3 nucleotides: TGTGCCAGCAGCCCCTCGCGGGCGGGGAGCTCCTACGAGCAGTACTTC. The V and J genes are TRBV21-1 and TRBJ2-7; the table's D gene call, TRBD2, was not cross checked with the DNA. TRBV21-1 is annotated as a pseudogene. This CDR3 comprises 16 residues.

The CDR3 DNA sequence: TGTGCCAGCAGTCCCCTCGGGGCTAACTATGGCTACACCTTC. Translation gives CASSPLGANYGYTF. The V and J genes are TRBV2 and TRBJ1-2; D remains unclear. V lost 5 bases and J 0 bases, leaving 10 bases between the germline ends. The CDR3 loop spans 14 amino acids. Per germline, CDR1 SNHLY and CDR2 FYNNEI.

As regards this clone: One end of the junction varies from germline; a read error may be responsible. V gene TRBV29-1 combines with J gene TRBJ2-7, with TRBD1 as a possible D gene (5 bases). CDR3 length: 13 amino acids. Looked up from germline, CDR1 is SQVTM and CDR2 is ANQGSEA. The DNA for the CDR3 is TGCAGCGTTCAAGACAGCCTAACCTACGAGCAGTACTTC. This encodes CSVQDSLTYEQYF.

CDR3 residues: CASSPGTANTEAFF. CDR3 in DNA: TGTGCCAGCAGTCCAGGTACCGCCAACACTGAAGCTTTCTTT. The chain joins TRBV9 to TRBJ1-1; no definite D call. V dropped 5 bases and J dropped 2 bases, with 13 bases sitting between them. The CDR3 extends over 14 amino acids. Germline CDR1 and CDR2: SGDLS and YYNGEE.

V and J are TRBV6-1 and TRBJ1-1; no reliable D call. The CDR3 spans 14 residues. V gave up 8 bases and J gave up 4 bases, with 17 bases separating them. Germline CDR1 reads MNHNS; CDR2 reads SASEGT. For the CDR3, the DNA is TGTGCCAGCCTGGTTGGAGGTGGGAGCACTGAAGCTTTCTTT. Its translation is CASLVGGGSTEAFF.

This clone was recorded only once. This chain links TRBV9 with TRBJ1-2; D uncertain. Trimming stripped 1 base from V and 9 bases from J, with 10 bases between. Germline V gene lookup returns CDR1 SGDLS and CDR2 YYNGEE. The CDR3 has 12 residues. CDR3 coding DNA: TGTGCCAGCAGCGTAATAGACGAGAGCTACACCTTC. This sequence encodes CASSVIDESYTF.

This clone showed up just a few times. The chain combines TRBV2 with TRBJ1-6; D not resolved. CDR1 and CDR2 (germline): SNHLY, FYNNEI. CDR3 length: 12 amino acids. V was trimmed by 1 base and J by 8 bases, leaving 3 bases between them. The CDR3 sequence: CASSEDHSPLHF. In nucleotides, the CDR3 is TGTGCCAGCAGTGAAGACCATTCACCCCTCCACTTT.

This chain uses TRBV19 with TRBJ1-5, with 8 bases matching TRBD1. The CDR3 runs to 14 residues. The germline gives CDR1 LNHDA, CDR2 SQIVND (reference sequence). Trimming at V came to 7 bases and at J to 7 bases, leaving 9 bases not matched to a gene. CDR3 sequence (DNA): TGTGCCAGTACCCCCGACAGGGGATACCAGCCCCAGCATTTT. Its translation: CASTPDRGYQPQHF. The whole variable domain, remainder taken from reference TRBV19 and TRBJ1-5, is DGGITQSPKYLFRKEGQNVTLSCEQNLNHDAMYWYRQDPGQGLRLIYYSQIVNDFQKGDIAEGYSVSREKKESFPLTVTSAQKNPTAFYLCASTPDRGYQPQHFGDGTRLSIL.

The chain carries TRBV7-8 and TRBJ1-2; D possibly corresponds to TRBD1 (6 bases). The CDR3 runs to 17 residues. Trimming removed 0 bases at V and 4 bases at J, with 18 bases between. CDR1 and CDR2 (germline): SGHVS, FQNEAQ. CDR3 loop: CASSLARRQGLGYGYTF. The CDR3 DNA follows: TGTGCCAGCAGCTTAGCTAGGAGGCAGGGGTTGGGCTATGGCTACACCTTC.

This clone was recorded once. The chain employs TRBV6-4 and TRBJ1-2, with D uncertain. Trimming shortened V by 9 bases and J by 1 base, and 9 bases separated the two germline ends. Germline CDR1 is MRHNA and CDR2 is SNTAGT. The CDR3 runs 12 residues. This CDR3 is CASLGDNYGYTF. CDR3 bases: TGTGCCAGTCTGGGAGATAACTATGGCTACACCTTC.

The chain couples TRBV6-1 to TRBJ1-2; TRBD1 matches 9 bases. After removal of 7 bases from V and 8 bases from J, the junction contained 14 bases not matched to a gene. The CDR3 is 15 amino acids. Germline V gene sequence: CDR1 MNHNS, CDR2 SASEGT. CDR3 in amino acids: CASTSGGTGKSGYTF. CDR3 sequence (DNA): TGTGCCAGCACCTCTGGGGGGACAGGGAAGAGCGGCTACACCTTC.

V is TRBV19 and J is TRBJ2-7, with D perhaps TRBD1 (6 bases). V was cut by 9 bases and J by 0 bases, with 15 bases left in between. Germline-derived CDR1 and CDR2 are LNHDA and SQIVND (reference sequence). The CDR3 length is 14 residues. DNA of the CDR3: TGTGCCAGCTCATTGACAGGAAGCTCCTACGAGCAGTACTTC. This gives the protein CASSLTGSSYEQYF.

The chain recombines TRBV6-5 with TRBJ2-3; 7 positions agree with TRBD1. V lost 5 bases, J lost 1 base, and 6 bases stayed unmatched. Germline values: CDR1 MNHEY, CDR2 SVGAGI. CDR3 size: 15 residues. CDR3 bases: TGTGCCAGCAGTAACCGGGACAGACGCACAGATACGCAGTATTTT. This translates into CASSNRDRRTDTQYF.